This T cell receptor beta chain is drawn from a study of OX40 agonist ivuxolimab in advanced cancers. For the study at large: An anti-OX40 (CD134) antibody with agonistic activity, ivuxolimab, was administered to patients. Every 2 weeks, patients got intravenous ivuxolimab at one of six dose levels (0.01-10 mg/kg). Three dose-escalation patients had partial responses: one with hepatocellular carcinoma and two with cutaneous melanoma.

Worth noting for this clone: Its antigen is still unknown.

Germline assignment: CDR1 MGHRA and CDR2 YSYEKL. The CDR3 is 13 amino acids. V lost 1 base and J lost 5, with 8 bases in between. This table comes from immunoSEQ multiplex PCR, and its TCRdb copy is limited to in-frame clones, with some not included. Among 35,000 to 40,000 clones listed, 65% to 90% were seen once. The study's findings and limits: With doses of 0.1 to 3.0 mg/kg, CD4+ and CD8+ blood T cells had undergone clonal expansion by week 6.

The rearrangement uses TRBV4-1 and TRBJ1-2; no clear D gene. The TCR originated in an adult with an advanced solid tumor such as melanoma, head and neck, liver or kidney cancer. Sequencing used CD4+ or CD8+ T cells sorted from blood, obtained in a trial of the OX40 agonist ivuxolimab. The chain's CDR3 is CASSQVGLYGYTF. CDR3 nucleotide sequence: TGCGCCAGCAGCCAAGTCGGGTTGTATGGCTACACCTTC.